The 17 T cell receptor beta chains below were found in one sample sequenced in a study of blood T cell repertoires in COVID-19. The method was immunoSEQ multiplex PCR; TCRdb's version includes in-frame clones alone and lacks a portion of them. The top ten hold more than 3% of the sample, which has hundreds of thousands of clones, 85% seen once. The sample was peripheral blood. Receptors originate from a woman between 18 and 29 years old with acute or convalescent COVID-19.

This clone was counted a single time. This chain connects TRBV6-6 to TRBJ2-1; the match to TRBD1 covers 11 bases. There are 15 residues in the CDR3. Looked up from germline, CDR1 is MNHNY and CDR2 is SVGAGI (reference sequence). The trim removed 5 bases at V and 4 bases at J, leaving 4 bases unmatched. Here the CDR3 reads CASSPGQGVYNEQFF. In DNA form, the CDR3 reads TGTGCCAGCAGTCCGGGACAGGGGGTTTACAATGAGCAGTTCTTC.

The V and J genes are TRBV2 and TRBJ1-3, with D uncertain. This CDR3 region has 11 residues. V was clipped by 6 bases and J by 8 bases, with 8 bases between them. Germline values: CDR1 SNHLY, CDR2 FYNNEI. CDR3 coding DNA: TGTGCCAGCAGCCCGTTTGACACCATATATTTT. Its protein is CASSPFDTIYF.

The sample holds one count of this clone. This chain joins TRBV11-2 and TRBJ2-7; possible D gene TRBD2, 5 bases. Trimming took off 5 bases at V and 3 bases at J, with 14 bases between the two ends. The CDR3 spans 14 residues. CDR1 SGHAT and CDR2 FQNNGV come from the germline V gene. CDR3 loop: CASSRMDFHYEQYF. In DNA, the CDR3 is TGTGCCAGCAGCCGGATGGACTTTCACTACGAGCAGTACTTC.

V and J are TRBV6-4 and TRBJ2-1; 15 bases match TRBD2. CDR1 and CDR2 (germline): MRHNA, SNTAGT. The CDR3 length is 15 residues. The ends lost 4 bases at V and 6 bases at J; junction bases unmatched: 1. This chain's CDR3 is CASSGTSGGANEQFF. DNA of the CDR3: TGTGCCAGCAGTGGGACTAGCGGGGGGGCCAATGAGCAGTTCTTC.

J is TRBJ1-4 and V is TRBV10-2; 10 nucleotides line up with TRBD1. V shed 4 bases, J shed 7 bases, and the junction held 3 bases outside the gene matches. Germline V gene data show CDR1 as WSHSY and CDR2 as SAAADI. CDR3 size: 14 residues. CDR3 in amino acids: CASSVGTGAEKLFF. As DNA, the CDR3 is TGCGCCAGCAGTGTGGGGACAGGGGCTGAAAAACTGTTTTTT.

This clone was counted a few times. The V call is TRBV20-1, the J call TRBJ2-5, with D possibly TRBD2 on 6 matching bases. CDR1 DFQATT and CDR2 SNEGSKA come from the germline V gene (reference sequence). This CDR3 has 11 residues. The V gene lost 3 bases and the J gene lost 4 bases, with 6 bases spanning the gap. CDR3 coding DNA: TGCAGTGCTAGGGGGGGAGAGACCCAGTACTTC. Protein product: CSARGGETQYF.

The chain employs TRBV7-9 and TRBJ2-3; 7 nucleotides match TRBD2. Germline V gene lookup returns CDR1 SEHNR and CDR2 FQNEAQ (reference sequence). This CDR3 contains 16 residues. The V segment lost 1 base and the J segment 4 bases; nucleotides outside the gene matches: 8. The CDR3 is CASSLDRTRGSDTQYF. The DNA of the CDR3 is TGTGCCAGCAGCTTAGATAGGACTAGGGGCTCAGATACGCAGTATTTT.

The rearrangement links TRBV4-1 to TRBJ2-1; a possible D gene is TRBD1 (6 bases). The V gene's germline CDR1 is MGHRA and CDR2 YSYEKL. V was trimmed by 2 bases and J by 7 bases, leaving 9 bases between them. This CDR3 contains 13 residues. The CDR3 coding sequence is TGCGCCAGCAGCCAATCTCAGGGGAATGAGCAGTTCTTC. Protein product: CASSQSQGNEQFF.

CDR3 region: CASSYASGGASRGEGGYTF. The CDR3 DNA follows: TGTGCCAGCAGCTACGCTTCCGGAGGGGCCAGCCGCGGCGAGGGTGGCTACACCTTC. The chain employs TRBV7-9 and TRBJ1-2; a weak D match, TRBD1 (5 bases). Germline V CDR1 and CDR2: SEHNR, FQNEAQ (reference sequence). V was trimmed by 4 bases and J by 7 bases, leaving 31 bases between them. CDR3 length equals 19 residues.

The chain couples TRBV11-2 to TRBJ1-6; 9 bases align to TRBD1. CDR1 is SGHAT and CDR2 is FQNNGV in the germline V gene. Trimming removed 5 bases from V and 10 bases from J; junction bases left unmatched: 9. The length of the CDR3 is 15 residues. CDR3 in DNA: TGTGCCAGCAGCCCGGGACAGGGACCGGAATCACCCCTCCACTTT. Its translation: CASSPGQGPESPLHF.

The rearrangement links TRBV11-2 to TRBJ2-7; D uncertain. CDR3 size: 12 residues. V was clipped by 2 bases and J by 4 bases, with 6 bases between them. The germline V gene has CDR1 SGHAT and CDR2 FQNNGV. The CDR3 reads CASSLSRYEQYF. CDR3 in DNA: TGTGCCAGCAGCTTAAGTCGGTACGAGCAGTACTTC.

With respect to this clone: The sample holds other DNA sequences that translate to the same CDR3. The CDR3 DNA follows: TGTGCCAGCAGTGGCCGGGGGGCCACTGAAGCTTTCTTT. Protein: CASSGRGATEAFF. The V call is TRBV2, the J call TRBJ1-1, with D maybe TRBD1 (6 bases). Trimming pared 4 bases from V and 4 bases from J, leaving 10 bases between. Germline V lookup: CDR1 SNHLY, CDR2 FYNNEI. The CDR3 runs 13 residues.

The V call is TRBV19, the J call TRBJ1-2; TRBD1 might be the D (5 bases). In germline, CDR1 is LNHDA, CDR2 SQIVND (reference sequence). The V gene lost 3 bases and the J gene lost 4 bases, with 15 bases spanning the gap. CDR3 length equals 15 residues. CDR3 sequence reads: CASSMRLSGGYGYTF. CDR3 nucleotides: TGTGCCAGTAGTATGAGACTCTCCGGGGGCTATGGCTACACCTTC. Supplemented by reference TRBV19 and TRBJ1-2, the full variable domain reads DGGITQSPKYLFRKEGQNVTLSCEQNLNHDAMYWYRQDPGQGLRLIYYSQIVNDFQKGDIAEGYSVSREKKESFPLTVTSAQKNPTAFYLCASSMRLSGGYGYTFGSGTRLTVV.

V usage is TRBV7-3 and J usage is TRBJ2-7; D perhaps matches TRBD2 (5 bases). CDR3 length: 13 residues. The V end lost 6 bases, the J end lost 3 bases, and 12 bases lay between the germline ends. Germline V gene data show CDR1 as SGHTA and CDR2 as FQGTGA. In DNA, the CDR3 is TGTGCCAGCAGTCAATCCGCGGGCTACGAGCAGTACTTC. It codes for CASSQSAGYEQYF.

The V gene is TRBV24-1, the J gene TRBJ2-1, with D possibly TRBD2 on 6 matching bases. V lost 4 bases and J lost 6, with 18 bases in between. The germline CDR1 and CDR2 sequences are KGHDR and SFDVKD. This CDR3 region has 16 residues. The CDR3 spells CATSDSGTYFTNEQFF. CDR3 coding DNA: TGTGCCACCAGTGACTCCGGGACTTATTTTACCAATGAGCAGTTCTTC.

This sequence joins TRBV21-1 and TRBJ2-5; TRBD2 reflects the table's D call only, with no check against the DNA. TRBV21-1 is a recognized pseudogene. CDR3 length: 11 amino acids. In DNA form, the CDR3 reads TGTGCCAGCGAGTACCAAGAGACCCAGTACTTC. Translating it yields CASEYQETQYF.

V is TRBV5-1 and J is TRBJ2-7; D gene ambiguous. The V gene lost 4 bases and the J gene lost 7 bases, with 12 bases spanning the gap. The CDR3 sequence is 12 residues long. CDR1 and CDR2 from the germline V gene are SGHRS and YFSETQ. The CDR3 spells CASSPRREEQYF. Written as DNA, the CDR3 is TGCGCCAGCAGCCCACGGAGAGAAGAGCAGTACTTC.